Here is one T cell receptor beta chain with its context. This entry comes from a study of cytomegalovirus exposure and HLA in healthy donors. Germline values: CDR1 MNHNY, CDR2 SVGAGI (reference sequence). Trimming removed 3 bases at V and 9 bases at J, with 6 bases between. The CDR3 covers 12 residues. The assay was immunoSEQ multiplex PCR, and TCRdb's table has in-frame clones only and misses some. Here the sample spans over 110,000 clones, approximately 86% being singletons. This chain joins TRBV6-6 and TRBJ1-6, with D uncertain. The source of this sequence is a man in his late teens or twenties in good health and CMV-seropositive. The sample consisted of PBMCs. CDR3 protein: CASSYGSSPLHF. As DNA, the CDR3 is TGTGCCAGCAGTTATGGGAGTTCACCCCTCCACTTT.